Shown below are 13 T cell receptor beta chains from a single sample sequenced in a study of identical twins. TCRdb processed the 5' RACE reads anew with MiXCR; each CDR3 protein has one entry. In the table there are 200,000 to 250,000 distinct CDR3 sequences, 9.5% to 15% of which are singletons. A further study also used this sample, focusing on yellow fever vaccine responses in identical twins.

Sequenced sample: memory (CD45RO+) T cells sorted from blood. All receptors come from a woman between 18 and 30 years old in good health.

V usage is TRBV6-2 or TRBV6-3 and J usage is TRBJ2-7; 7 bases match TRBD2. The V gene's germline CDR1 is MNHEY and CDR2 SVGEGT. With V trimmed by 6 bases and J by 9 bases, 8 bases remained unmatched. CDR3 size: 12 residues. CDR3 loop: CASRTLAAPQYF. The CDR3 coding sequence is TGTGCCAGCAGGACTCTAGCGGCCCCGCAGTACTTC.

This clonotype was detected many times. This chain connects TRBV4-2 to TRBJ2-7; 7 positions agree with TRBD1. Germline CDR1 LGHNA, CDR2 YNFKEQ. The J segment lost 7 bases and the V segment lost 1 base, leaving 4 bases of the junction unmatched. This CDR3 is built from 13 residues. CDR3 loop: CASSQGTGVEQYF. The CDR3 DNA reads TGTGCCAGCAGCCAAGGTACAGGGGTGGAGCAGTACTTC.

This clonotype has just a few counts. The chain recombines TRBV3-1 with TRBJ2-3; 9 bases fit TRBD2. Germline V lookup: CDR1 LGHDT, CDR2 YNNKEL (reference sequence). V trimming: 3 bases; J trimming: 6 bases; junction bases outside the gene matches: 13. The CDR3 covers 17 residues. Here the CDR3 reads CASSQAFSGSGADTQYF. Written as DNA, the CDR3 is TGTGCCAGCAGCCAGGCCTTTAGCGGGAGTGGGGCGGATACGCAGTATTTT.

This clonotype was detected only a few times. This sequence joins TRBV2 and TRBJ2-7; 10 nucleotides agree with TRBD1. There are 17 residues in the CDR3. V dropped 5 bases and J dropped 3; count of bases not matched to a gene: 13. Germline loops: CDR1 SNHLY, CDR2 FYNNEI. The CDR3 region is CASSLRAGTGAFYEQYF. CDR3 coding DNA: TGTGCCAGCAGTCTACGGGCCGGGACAGGGGCGTTCTACGAGCAGTACTTC.

For the CDR3, the DNA is TGTGCCAGCAGCCACGGGACTTTCAGAGAAACCCAGTACTTC. It encodes CASSHGTFRETQYF. This chain links TRBV5-4 with TRBJ2-5, with D perhaps matching TRBD2 (6 bases). Germline V gives CDR1 SGHNT, CDR2 YYREEE (reference sequence). The V end was cut by 4 bases, the J end by 8 bases, with 18 bases between. This CDR3 region has 14 residues. Supplemented by reference TRBV5-4 and TRBJ2-5, the full variable domain reads ETGVTQSPTHLIKTRGQQVTLRCSSQSGHNTVSWYQQALGQGPQFIFQYYREEENGRGNFPPRFSGLQFPNYSSELNVNALELDDSALYLCASSHGTFRETQYFGPGTRLLVL.

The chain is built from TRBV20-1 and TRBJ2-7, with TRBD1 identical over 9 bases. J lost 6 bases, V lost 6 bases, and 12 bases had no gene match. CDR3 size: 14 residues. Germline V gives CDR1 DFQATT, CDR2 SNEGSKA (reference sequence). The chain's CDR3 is CSAPAGTGPTEQYF. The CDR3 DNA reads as TGCAGTGCCCCGGCCGGGACAGGGCCTACCGAGCAGTACTTC.

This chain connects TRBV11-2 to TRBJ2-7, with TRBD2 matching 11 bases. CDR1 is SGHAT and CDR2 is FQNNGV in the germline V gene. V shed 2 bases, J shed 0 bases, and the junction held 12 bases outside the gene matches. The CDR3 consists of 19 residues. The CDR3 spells CASSLRGTSGTSSSYEQYF. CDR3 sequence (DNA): TGTGCCAGCAGCTTACGAGGGACTAGCGGAACCTCAAGCTCCTACGAGCAGTACTTC.

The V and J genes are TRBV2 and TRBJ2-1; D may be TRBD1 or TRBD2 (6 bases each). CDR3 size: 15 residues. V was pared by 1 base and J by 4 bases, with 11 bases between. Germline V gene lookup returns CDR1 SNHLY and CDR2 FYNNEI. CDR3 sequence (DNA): TGTGCCAGCAGTGAAGTGGGGGGCTCGTACAATGAGCAGTTCTTC. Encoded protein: CASSEVGGSYNEQFF.

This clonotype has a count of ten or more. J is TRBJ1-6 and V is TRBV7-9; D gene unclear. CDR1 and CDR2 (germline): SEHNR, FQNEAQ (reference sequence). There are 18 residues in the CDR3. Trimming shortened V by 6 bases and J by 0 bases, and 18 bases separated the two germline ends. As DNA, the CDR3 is TGTGCCAGCAGTTTCCCGTTGTCCGGGAGCTCCTATAATTCACCCCTCCACTTT. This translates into CASSFPLSGSSYNSPLHF.

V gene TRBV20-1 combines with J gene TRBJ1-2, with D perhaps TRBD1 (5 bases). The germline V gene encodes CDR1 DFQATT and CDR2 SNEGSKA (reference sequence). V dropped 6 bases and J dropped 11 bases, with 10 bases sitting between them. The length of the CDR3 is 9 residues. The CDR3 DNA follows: TGCAGTGCCTACCGGGGGTACACCTTC. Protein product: CSAYRGYTF.

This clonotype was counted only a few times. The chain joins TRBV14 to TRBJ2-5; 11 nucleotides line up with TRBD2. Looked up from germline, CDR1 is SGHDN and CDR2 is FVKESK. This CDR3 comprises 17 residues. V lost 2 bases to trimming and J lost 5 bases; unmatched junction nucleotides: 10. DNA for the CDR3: TGTGCCAGCAGCCAACCGGAAGGACTAGCGGGCTTCGAGACCCAGTACTTC. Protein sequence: CASSQPEGLAGFETQYF.

The CDR3 loop reads CASSVDRGVTDTQYF. CDR3 sequence (DNA): TGTGCCAGCAGCGTAGATCGGGGGGTCACAGATACGCAGTATTTT. The chain combines TRBV9 with TRBJ2-3; 7 positions agree with TRBD2. V was clipped by 0 bases and J by 2 bases; unmatched bases: 3. Looked up from germline, CDR1 is SGDLS and CDR2 is YYNGEE. The CDR3 loop spans 15 amino acids.

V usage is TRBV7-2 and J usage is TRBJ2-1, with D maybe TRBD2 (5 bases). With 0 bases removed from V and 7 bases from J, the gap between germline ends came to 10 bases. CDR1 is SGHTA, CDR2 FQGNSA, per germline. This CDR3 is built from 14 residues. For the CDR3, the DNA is TGTGCCAGCAGCTTAGCGGCGAGGGTAAATGAGCAGTTCTTC. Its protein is CASSLAARVNEQFF.